This TCR beta chain was identified in a study of follicular helper T cells after annual influenza vaccination listed by TCRdb under 2017. For the study in its entirety: Blood was collected on days 0, 7 and 28 after each seasonal influenza vaccination. To study recall of cTfh clones, some subjects were followed through successive annual vaccinations in the 2013-2014, 2014-2015 and 2015-2016 seasons. One week after vaccination, a second recruited cohort of 12 to 13 subjects (Table S1) displayed a similar ICOS+CD38+ cTfh response. Six subjects had multi-year samples: four covered two vaccination seasons and two covered three seasons. Samples from 2013-2014 were cryopreserved, whereas samples from 2015 were processed immediately after collection.

V is pruned by 1 base and J by 5 bases, leaving 8 bases of the junction without a gene match. The CDR3 starts with the cysteine, ends with the phenylalanine, and has 15 residues. The sequence is cut down to CDR3 DNA, 45 bases in frame from base 1. CDR1 and CDR2 were assigned from the germline V gene as SGHTA and FQGNSA. About this clone: Its cognate antigen has yet to be identified. Per-nucleotide qualities are absent, and no much larger clonotype sits a single base away.

Study-level results and caveats: Because only roughly 9-20% of the analyzed cells gave productive TCRB sequences, there was no way to sample rare clonotypes. In evaluating whether influenza clones were enriched, the possibility that the far larger non-cTfh compartments were undersampled could not be ruled out. ICOS+CD38+ cTfh clonality correlated with the frequency of that population, and its change correlated with the change in circulating plasmablast frequency. Successive annual vaccinations recalled a recurring oligoclonal ICOS+CD38+ cTfh response that included tetramer and AIM influenza-specific clonotypes. Day 7 ICOS+CD38+ clones were most often found later in ICOS-CD38- cTfh, suggesting that subset may serve as a memory reservoir.

What this sample's time point label stands for: 2014-2015 season, 7 days after vaccination. Adults were given seasonal inactivated influenza vaccine (Fluvarix), and sorted blood CD4 subsets were followed by TCRB sequencing before and after vaccination. Subjects were considered eligible if community-dwelling and if influenza vaccine had not been received in the prior 6 months. Subjects were excluded for influenza vaccine contraindications, substance abuse, HIV/AIDS, active malignancy, immunomodulatory medication, or active illness such as respiratory infection. Between roughly 40 and 100 mL of blood was sampled per time point. PBMC were isolated using Ficoll-Paque PLUS or SepMate separation. CXCR5- memory CD4 T cells were sorted as a comparison non-Tfh subset. Before DNA extraction, cell subsets were sorted from PBMC on a BD FACS Aria. Library construction relied on the immunoSEQ multiplex PCR assay. Adaptive Biotechnologies carried out TCRB amplification, library preparation, sequencing and preliminary bioinformatics at Survey level resolution. The study's own analysis went as follows. In R, clonality was calculated as 1 minus the normalized Shannon entropy, and the Gini index was computed using the R package ineq. Overlap score was defined as the summed counts of shared sequences divided by the total counts of all sequences in both compared samples. Significance of shared clonotypes was assessed by Fisher's exact test, with a theoretical repertoire of 10^7 TCRB sequences assumed. The source is immuneACCESS, and TCRdb retained only in-frame sequences with V and J called. Part of the clones is not carried over; for the studies checked, unresolved V genes explain less than half of this, and the remainder is unexplained. That table is the source of V, J and clone size, and D and trimming were worked out from the DNA. The sample table records 9,500 to 11,000 clones; under 85% of these occur just once. Clones ranked in the top ten supply about 0.8% of the sample.

Sequenced here: CXCR5- memory CD4+ T cells sorted from blood, sampled 7 days after influenza vaccination. The label giving this sample's cell subset or site can be read as: CXCR5- memory CD4 T cells. This receptor was obtained from an adult who received the influenza vaccine. This chain joins TRBV7-2 to TRBJ2-7; 7 of the junction bases match TRBD1. The base sequence is TGTGCCAGCAGCTTAGTAGGAGACAGGGCCGACGAGCAGTACTTC. The translation is CASSLVGDRADEQYF.